The clone carrying this T cell receptor beta chain was recorded a few times. Its antigen remains unknown. CDR1 and CDR2 from the germline V gene are MNHEY and SMNVEV (reference sequence). This CDR3 is built from 14 residues. The V and J ends lost 4 bases and 4 bases respectively, with 13 bases between them. These data are taken from a study of identical twins. General observations from the study: Alpha sequences out of frame and shared by twins had excess low generation probability.

Template switching created a universal primer site, and the cDNA included unique molecular identifiers. TCRdb reprocessed the 5' RACE reads with MiXCR, giving one entry per CDR3 protein. This table holds 550,000 to 800,000 distinct CDR3 sequences, roughly 7.2% found once. These data are also associated with another study on yellow fever vaccine responses in identical twins. Per that paper: Reports say the vaccine T cell response in twins looked partly convergent and partly personalized.

The source of this sequence is a woman under 30 in good health. What was sequenced was PBMCs. This chain uses TRBV27 with TRBJ1-2, with D possibly being TRBD1 (6 bases). The CDR3 nucleotides read TGTGCCAGCAGTTCCAGCGGGACAAGCTATGGCTACACCTTC. Translation gives CASSSSGTSYGYTF.